These 5 T cell receptor beta chains came from one sample sequenced in a study of OX40 agonist ivuxolimab in advanced cancers. The method was immunoSEQ multiplex PCR; TCRdb's version includes in-frame clones alone and lacks a portion of them. Altogether some 77,000 clones are present, 80% to 95% being singletons, with the ten largest covering over 8.5%. The source was CD4+ or CD8+ T cells sorted from blood, collected in a trial of the OX40 agonist ivuxolimab. Receptors originate from an adult with an advanced solid tumor such as melanoma, head and neck, liver or kidney cancer.

The rearrangement links TRBV6-5 to TRBJ2-1, with D possibly being TRBD2 (7 bases). Trimming cost V 2 bases and J 8 bases, with 16 bases left between them. CDR3 size: 15 residues. CDR1 is MNHEY, CDR2 SVGAGI, per germline. The CDR3 reads CASSYAGARVDEQFF. The CDR3 DNA reads TGTGCCAGCAGTTACGCGGGGGCTAGGGTGGATGAGCAGTTCTTC.

V and J are TRBV7-8 and TRBJ2-7; 7 positions agree with TRBD1. CDR3 length: 17 amino acids. CDR1 SGHVS and CDR2 FQNEAQ come from the germline V gene. V dropped 3 bases and J dropped 0; count of bases not matched to a gene: 11. The CDR3 reads CASSFDRDRPSSYEQYF. The CDR3, as DNA: TGTGCCAGCAGCTTCGATCGGGACAGACCAAGCTCCTACGAGCAGTACTTC.

The chain combines TRBV4-2 with TRBJ2-7; 8 positions match TRBD1. CDR3 length: 17 amino acids. The V and J ends lost 5 bases and 0 bases, in that order; junction bases with no gene match: 12. Germline CDR1 reads LGHNA; CDR2 reads YNFKEQ. CDR3 in amino acids: CASSNPGTGAPSYEQYF. The CDR3 coding sequence is TGTGCCAGCAGCAACCCCGGGACAGGAGCCCCCTCCTACGAGCAGTACTTC.

About this clone: One junction end does not reproduce the germline sequence, and a read error may be involved. The V and J genes are TRBV27 and TRBJ2-2; 12 bases map to TRBD2. CDR1 and CDR2 from the germline V gene are MNHEY and SMNVEV (reference sequence). This CDR3 comprises 17 residues. CDR3 amino acids: CASTLNLAGGHIGELFF. CDR3 coding DNA: TGTGCCAGCACTTTAAACCTAGCGGGGGGGCATATCGGGGAGCTGTTTTTT.

The J gene is TRBJ2-7, the V gene TRBV13, with D perhaps matching TRBD1 (6 bases). Germline V CDR1 and CDR2: PRHDT, FYEKMQ (reference sequence). The CDR3 is 15 residues long. Trimming took off 0 bases at V and 2 bases at J, with 11 bases between the two ends. The CDR3 region has the DNA TGTGCCAGCAGCTTAGGACGCAGGGGCCCCTACGAGCAGTACTTC. Its protein product is CASSLGRRGPYEQYF.